The rows below give T cell receptor beta chains drawn from one sample of a study of blood T cell repertoires in COVID-19. Clones were sequenced by immunoSEQ multiplex PCR, and TCRdb holds only the in-frame ones, with some missing. The sample shows around 220,000 clones, around 90% of them seen only once. Sequenced material: PBMCs or T cells enriched from blood (not recorded which). The receptors derive from a woman between 45 and 65 years old with acute COVID-19. Both conserved end residues are part of each CDR3. The D gene is left open where the match is weak.

>TRBV4-1|TRBJ2-7|TRBD2
CASSRGLAGANEQYF
TGCGCCAGCAGCCGAGGACTAGCGGGAGCCAACGAGCAGTACTTC
>TRBV10-3|TRBJ1-6|TRBD1
CAISEQQGKPPLHF
TGTGCCATCAGCGAGCAACAGGGGAAACCACCCCTCCACTTT
>TRBV7-9|TRBJ1-2|.
CASSPGIGGYLGYGYTF
TGTGCCAGCAGCCCCGGGATCGGGGGGTACCTGGGCTATGGCTACACCTTC
>TRBV7-8|TRBJ2-1|.
CASSLARSGEQFF
TGTGCCAGCAGCTTAGCCCGGAGTGGTGAGCAGTTCTTC
>TRBV9|TRBJ2-3|TRBD2
CASSVGLAVTTGDTQYF
TGTGCCAGCAGCGTAGGACTAGCGGTCACCACGGGGGATACGCAGTATTTT
>TRBV25-1|TRBJ2-7|TRBD2
CASTIGTSGNYEQYF
TGTGCCAGCACTATAGGGACTAGCGGCAACTACGAGCAGTACTTC
>TRBV28|TRBJ2-7|.
CASSLALSHPYEQYF
TGTGCCAGCAGTTTAGCGTTGTCCCACCCCTACGAGCAGTACTTC
>TRBV6-5|TRBJ2-7|TRBD1
CASRPDRGLSYEQYF
TGTGCCAGCAGGCCCGACAGGGGACTCTCCTACGAGCAGTACTTC
>TRBV9|TRBJ1-6|.
CASSTLSGVSPLHF
TGTGCCAGCAGCACCTTATCAGGGGTTTCACCCCTCCACTTT
>TRBV15|TRBJ2-1|TRBD1
CATSRPKGGFDNEQFF
TGTGCCACCAGCAGACCGAAAGGGGGCTTTGACAATGAGCAGTTCTTC
>TRBV4-1|TRBJ2-1|.
CASSQTTVRGSYNEQFF
TGCGCCAGCAGCCAAACCACCGTCAGGGGCTCCTACAATGAGCAGTTCTTC
>TRBV5-1|TRBJ1-2|TRBD1
CASSKGGGLDYGYTF
TGCGCCAGCAGCAAAGGGGGCGGGCTTGACTATGGCTACACCTTC
>TRBV15|TRBJ1-1|.
CATSRVGGAGTEAFF
TGTGCCACCAGCAGAGTTGGGGGGGCAGGAACTGAAGCTTTCTTT
>TRBV6-5|TRBJ1-1|TRBD1
CASSRQGVFGPEAFF
TGTGCCAGCAGCCGGCAGGGGGTCTTTGGTCCTGAAGCTTTCTTT
>TRBV14|TRBJ2-3|TRBD1
CASSPGQPSTDTQYF
TGTGCCAGCAGCCCGGGACAGCCTAGCACAGATACGCAGTATTTT
>TRBV20-1|TRBJ2-1|TRBD2
CSASQGLAGGGEQFF
TGCAGTGCTAGTCAAGGACTAGCGGGAGGTGGGGAGCAGTTCTTC
>TRBV29-1|TRBJ2-7|TRBD2
CSVWTSGSVTYEQYF
TGCAGCGTGTGGACTAGCGGGAGTGTCACCTACGAGCAGTACTTC
>TRBV30|TRBJ2-5|.
CAWSGALGETQYF
TGTGCCTGGTCAGGGGCCTTAGGGGAGACCCAGTACTTC
>TRBV5-1|TRBJ2-1|TRBD1
CASSLPVGQGLNEQFF
TGCGCCAGCAGCTTGCCGGTGGGACAGGGCCTCAATGAGCAGTTCTTC
>TRBV28|TRBJ2-7|.
CASSSAGEQYF
TGTGCCAGCAGTTCAGCAGGGGAGCAGTACTTC
>TRBV30|TRBJ2-7|TRBD2
CAFSQREGELGEQYF
TGTGCCTTCTCCCAGCGGGAGGGGGAACTAGGAGAGCAGTACTTC
>TRBV7-2|TRBJ2-1|.
CASSLASDTRVPFF
TGTGCCAGCAGCTTAGCGAGCGATACTAGGGTCCCGTTCTTC
>TRBV5-1|TRBJ2-7|.
CASSSPGLTREQYF
TGCGCCAGCAGCTCTCCGGGACTCACTCGGGAGCAGTACTTC
>TRBV5-5|TRBJ1-3|TRBD1
CASSLTGGFTGNTIYF
TGTGCCAGCAGCTTGACAGGGGGCTTTACTGGAAACACCATATATTTT